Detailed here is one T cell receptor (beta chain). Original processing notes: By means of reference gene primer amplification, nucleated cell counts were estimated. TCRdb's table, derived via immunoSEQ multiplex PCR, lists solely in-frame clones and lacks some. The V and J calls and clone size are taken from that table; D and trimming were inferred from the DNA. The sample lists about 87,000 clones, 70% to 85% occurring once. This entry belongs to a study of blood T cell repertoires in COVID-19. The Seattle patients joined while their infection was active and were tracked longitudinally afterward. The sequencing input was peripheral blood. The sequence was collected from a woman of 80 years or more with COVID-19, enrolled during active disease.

The DNA of the CDR3 is TGTGCCAGCAGCGTAGGGGCTAGCGGGGGTTCCTACGAGCAGTACTTC. Encoded protein: CASSVGASGGSYEQYF. This chain links TRBV9 with TRBJ2-7, with 10 bases that match TRBD2. The V segment lost 0 bases and the J segment 1 base; nucleotides outside the gene matches: 4. CDR3 length: 16 residues. Germline CDR1 SGDLS, CDR2 YYNGEE.